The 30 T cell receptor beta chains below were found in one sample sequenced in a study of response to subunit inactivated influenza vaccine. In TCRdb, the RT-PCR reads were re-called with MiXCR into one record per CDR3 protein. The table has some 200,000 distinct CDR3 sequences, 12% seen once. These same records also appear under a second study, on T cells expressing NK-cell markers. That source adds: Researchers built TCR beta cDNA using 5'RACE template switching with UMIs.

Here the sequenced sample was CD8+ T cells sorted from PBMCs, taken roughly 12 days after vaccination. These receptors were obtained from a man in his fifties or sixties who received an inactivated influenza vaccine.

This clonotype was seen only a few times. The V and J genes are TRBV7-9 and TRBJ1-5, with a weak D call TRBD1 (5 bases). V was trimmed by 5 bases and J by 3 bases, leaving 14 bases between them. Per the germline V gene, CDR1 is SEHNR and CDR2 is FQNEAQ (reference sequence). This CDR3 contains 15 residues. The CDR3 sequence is CASSAESGSNQPQHF. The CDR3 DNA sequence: TGTGCCAGCAGCGCAGAATCAGGGTCCAATCAGCCCCAGCATTTT.

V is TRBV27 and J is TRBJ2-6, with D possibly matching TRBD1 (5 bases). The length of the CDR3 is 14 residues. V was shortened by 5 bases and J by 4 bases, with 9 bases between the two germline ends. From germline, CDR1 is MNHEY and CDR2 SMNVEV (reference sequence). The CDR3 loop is CASSPWTGANVLTF. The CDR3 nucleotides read TGTGCCAGCAGTCCATGGACAGGGGCCAACGTCCTGACTTTC.

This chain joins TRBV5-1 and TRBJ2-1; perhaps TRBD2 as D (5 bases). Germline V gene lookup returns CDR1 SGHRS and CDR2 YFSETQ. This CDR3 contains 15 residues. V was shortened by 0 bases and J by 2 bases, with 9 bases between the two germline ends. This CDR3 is CASSLAGSPYNEQFF. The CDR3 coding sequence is TGCGCCAGCAGCTTGGCGGGGTCCCCCTACAATGAGCAGTTCTTC.

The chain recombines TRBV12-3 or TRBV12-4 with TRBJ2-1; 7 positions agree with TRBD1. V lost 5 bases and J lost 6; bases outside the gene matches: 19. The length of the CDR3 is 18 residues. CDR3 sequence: CASSDRTGLTLHGNEQFF. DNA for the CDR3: TGTGCCAGCAGTGACCGGACAGGTCTCACGCTCCATGGCAATGAGCAGTTCTTC.

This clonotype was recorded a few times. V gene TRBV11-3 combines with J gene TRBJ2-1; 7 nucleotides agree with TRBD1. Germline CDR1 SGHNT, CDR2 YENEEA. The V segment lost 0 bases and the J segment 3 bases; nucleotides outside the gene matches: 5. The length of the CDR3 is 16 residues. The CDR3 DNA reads TGTGCCAGCAGCTTAGATGATAGGGACAGCTACAATGAGCAGTTCTTC. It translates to CASSLDDRDSYNEQFF.

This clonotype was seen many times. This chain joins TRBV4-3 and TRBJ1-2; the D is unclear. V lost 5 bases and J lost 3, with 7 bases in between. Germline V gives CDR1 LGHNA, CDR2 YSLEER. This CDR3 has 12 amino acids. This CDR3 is CASSSGDYGYTF. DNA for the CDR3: TGCGCCAGCAGCTCGGGTGACTATGGCTACACCTTC.

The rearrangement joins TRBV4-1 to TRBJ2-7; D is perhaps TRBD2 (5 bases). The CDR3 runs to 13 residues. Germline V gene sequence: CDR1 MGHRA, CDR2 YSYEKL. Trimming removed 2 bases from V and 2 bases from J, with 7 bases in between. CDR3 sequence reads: CASSQPGTYEQYF. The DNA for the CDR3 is TGCGCCAGCAGCCAACCCGGGACCTACGAGCAGTACTTC.

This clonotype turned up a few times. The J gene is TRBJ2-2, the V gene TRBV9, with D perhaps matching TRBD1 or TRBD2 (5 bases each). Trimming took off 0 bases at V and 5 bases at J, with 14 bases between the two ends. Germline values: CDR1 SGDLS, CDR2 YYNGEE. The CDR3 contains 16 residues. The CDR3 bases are TGTGCCAGCAGCGTAGCCCCCGGGGCCAATACCGGGGAGCTGTTTTTT. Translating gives CASSVAPGANTGELFF.

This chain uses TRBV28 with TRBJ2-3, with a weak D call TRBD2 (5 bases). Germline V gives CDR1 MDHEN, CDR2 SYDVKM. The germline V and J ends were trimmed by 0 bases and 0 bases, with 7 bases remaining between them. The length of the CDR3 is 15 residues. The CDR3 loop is CASSLWGSSTDTQYF. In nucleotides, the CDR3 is TGTGCCAGCAGTTTATGGGGGAGTAGCACAGATACGCAGTATTTT.

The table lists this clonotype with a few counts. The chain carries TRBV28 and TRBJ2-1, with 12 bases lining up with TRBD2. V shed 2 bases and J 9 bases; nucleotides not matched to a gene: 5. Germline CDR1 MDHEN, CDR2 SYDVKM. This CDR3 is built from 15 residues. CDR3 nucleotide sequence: TGTGCCAGCAGTTTAACTAGCGGGGGGCCTGGTGAGCAGTTCTTC. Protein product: CASSLTSGGPGEQFF.

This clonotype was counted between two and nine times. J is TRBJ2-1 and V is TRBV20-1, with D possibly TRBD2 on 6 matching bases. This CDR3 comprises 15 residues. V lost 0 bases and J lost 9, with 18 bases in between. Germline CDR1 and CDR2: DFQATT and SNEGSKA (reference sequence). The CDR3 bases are TGCAGTGCTAGAGATCTCGAGACTAGTAGTGCTGAGCAGTTCTTC. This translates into CSARDLETSSAEQFF.

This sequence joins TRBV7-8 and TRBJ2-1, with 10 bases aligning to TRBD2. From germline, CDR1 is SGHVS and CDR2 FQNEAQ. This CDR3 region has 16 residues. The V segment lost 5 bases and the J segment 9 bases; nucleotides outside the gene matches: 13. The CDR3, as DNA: TGTGCCAGCAGCCCATTCGTCGGGACTAGCGTTGGTGAGCAGTTCTTC. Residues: CASSPFVGTSVGEQFF. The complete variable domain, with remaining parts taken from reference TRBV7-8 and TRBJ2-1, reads GAGVSQSPRYKVAKRGQDVALRCDPISGHVSLFWYQQALGQGPEFLTYFQNEAQLDKSGLPSDRFFAERPEGSVSTLKIQRTQQEDSAVYLCASSPFVGTSVGEQFFGPGTRLTVL.

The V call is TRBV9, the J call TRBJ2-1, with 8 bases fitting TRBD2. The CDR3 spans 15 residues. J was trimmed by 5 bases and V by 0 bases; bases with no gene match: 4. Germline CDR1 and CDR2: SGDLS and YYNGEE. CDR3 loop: CASSVASSGHNEQFF. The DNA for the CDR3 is TGTGCCAGCAGCGTAGCTTCTAGCGGGCACAATGAGCAGTTCTTC.

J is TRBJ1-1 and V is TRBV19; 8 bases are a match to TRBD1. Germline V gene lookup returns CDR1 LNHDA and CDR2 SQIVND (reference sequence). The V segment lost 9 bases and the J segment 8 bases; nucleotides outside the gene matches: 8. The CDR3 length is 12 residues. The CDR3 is CASRPGGREAFF. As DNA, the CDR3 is TGTGCCAGCAGGCCAGGGGGCCGAGAAGCTTTCTTT.

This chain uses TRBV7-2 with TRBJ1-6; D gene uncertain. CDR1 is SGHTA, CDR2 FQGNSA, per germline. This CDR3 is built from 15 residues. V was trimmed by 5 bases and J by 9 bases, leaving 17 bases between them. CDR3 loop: CASSPRAVPASPLHF. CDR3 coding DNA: TGTGCCAGCAGCCCGAGGGCGGTGCCGGCTTCACCCCTCCACTTT.

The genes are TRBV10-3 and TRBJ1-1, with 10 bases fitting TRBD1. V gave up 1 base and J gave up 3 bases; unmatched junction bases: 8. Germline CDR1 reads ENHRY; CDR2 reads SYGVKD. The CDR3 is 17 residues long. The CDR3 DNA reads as TGTGCCATCAGTGAGTGGGGACAGGGGTCTTTGGACACTGAAGCTTTCTTT. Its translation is CAISEWGQGSLDTEAFF.

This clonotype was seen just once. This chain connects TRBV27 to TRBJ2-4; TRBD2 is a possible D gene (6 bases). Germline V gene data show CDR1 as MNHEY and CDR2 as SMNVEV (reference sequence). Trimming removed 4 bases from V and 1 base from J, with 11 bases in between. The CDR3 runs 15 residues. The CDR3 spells CASSSGGGAKNIQYF. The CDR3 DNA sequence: TGTGCCAGCAGTTCCGGTGGGGGGGCCAAAAACATTCAGTACTTC.

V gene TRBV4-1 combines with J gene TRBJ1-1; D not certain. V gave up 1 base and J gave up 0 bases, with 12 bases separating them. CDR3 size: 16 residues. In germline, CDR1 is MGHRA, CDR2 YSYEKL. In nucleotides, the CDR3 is TGCGCCAGCAGCCAAGGGATGGGCCTCCTGAACACTGAAGCTTTCTTT. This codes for CASSQGMGLLNTEAFF.

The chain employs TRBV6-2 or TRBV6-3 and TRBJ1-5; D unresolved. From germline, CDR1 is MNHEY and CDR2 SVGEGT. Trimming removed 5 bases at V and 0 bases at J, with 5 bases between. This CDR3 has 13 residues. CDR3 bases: TGTGCCAGCAGTCCGAATAGCAATCAGCCCCAGCATTTT. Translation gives CASSPNSNQPQHF.

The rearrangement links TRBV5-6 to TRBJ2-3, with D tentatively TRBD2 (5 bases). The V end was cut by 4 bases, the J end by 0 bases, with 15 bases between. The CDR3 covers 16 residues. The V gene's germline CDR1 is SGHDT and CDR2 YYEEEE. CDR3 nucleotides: TGTGCCAGCAGCGGAGAGGACTGGTTTAGCACAGATACGCAGTATTTT. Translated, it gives CASSGEDWFSTDTQYF. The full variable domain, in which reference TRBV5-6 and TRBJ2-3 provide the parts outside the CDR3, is DAGVTQSPTHLIKTRGQQVTLRCSPKSGHDTVSWYQQALGQGPQFIFQYYEEEERQRGNFPDRFSGHQFPNYSSELNVNALLLGDSALYLCASSGEDWFSTDTQYFGPGTRLTVL.

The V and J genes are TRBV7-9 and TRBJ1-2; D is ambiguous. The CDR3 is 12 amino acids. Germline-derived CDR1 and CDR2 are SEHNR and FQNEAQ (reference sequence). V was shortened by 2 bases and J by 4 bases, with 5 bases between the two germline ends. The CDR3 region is CASSLRSYGYTF. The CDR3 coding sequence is TGTGCCAGCAGCTTAAGATCCTATGGCTACACCTTC.

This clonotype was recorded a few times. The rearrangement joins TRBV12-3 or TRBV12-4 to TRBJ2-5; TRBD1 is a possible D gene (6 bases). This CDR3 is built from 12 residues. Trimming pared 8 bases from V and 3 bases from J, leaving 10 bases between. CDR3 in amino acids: CASGQQEETQYF. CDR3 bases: TGTGCCAGCGGACAGCAAGAAGAGACCCAGTACTTC.

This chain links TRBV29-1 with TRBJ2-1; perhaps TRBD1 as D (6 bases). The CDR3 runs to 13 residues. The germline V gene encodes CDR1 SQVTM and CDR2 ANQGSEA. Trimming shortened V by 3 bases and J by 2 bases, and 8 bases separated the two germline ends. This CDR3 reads CSVDRGAYNEQFF. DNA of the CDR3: TGCAGCGTTGACAGGGGCGCCTACAATGAGCAGTTCTTC.

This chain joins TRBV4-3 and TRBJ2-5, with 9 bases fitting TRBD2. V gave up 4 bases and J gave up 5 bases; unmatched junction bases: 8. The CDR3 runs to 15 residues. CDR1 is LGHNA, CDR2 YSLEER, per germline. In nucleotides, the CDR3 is TGCGCCAGCAGCCCCTCCGGGACTAGCTCGGAGACCCAGTACTTC. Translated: CASSPSGTSSETQYF.

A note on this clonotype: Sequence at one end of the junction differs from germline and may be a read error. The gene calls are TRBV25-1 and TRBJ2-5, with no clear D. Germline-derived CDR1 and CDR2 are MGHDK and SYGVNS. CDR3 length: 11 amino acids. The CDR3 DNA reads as TGTCCCAGCTCCCCCTCGGAGACCCAGTACTTC. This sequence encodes CPSSPSETQYF.

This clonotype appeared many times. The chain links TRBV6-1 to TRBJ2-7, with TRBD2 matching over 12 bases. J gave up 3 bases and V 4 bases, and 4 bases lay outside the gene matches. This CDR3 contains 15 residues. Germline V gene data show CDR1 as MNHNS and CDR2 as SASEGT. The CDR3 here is CASSASSGGVYEQYF. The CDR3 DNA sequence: TGTGCCAGCAGTGCGTCTAGCGGGGGGGTCTACGAGCAGTACTTC.

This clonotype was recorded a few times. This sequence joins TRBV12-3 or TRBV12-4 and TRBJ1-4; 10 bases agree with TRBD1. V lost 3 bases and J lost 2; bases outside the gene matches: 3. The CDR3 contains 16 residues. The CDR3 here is CASSLGQGYTNEKLFF. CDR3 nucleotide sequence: TGTGCCAGCAGTTTGGGACAGGGGTATACTAATGAAAAACTGTTTTTT.

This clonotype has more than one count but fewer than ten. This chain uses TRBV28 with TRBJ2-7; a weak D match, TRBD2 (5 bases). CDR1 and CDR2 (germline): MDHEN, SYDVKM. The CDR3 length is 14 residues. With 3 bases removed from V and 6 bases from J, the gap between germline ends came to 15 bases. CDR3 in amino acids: CASSLDSRTSEQYF. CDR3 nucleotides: TGTGCCAGCAGTTTGGACTCACGGACCTCCGAGCAGTACTTC.

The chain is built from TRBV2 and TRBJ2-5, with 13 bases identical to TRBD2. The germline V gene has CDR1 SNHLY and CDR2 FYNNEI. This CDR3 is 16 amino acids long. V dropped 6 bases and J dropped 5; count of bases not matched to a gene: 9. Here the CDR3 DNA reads TGTGCCAGCAGCGGCACCGGGACTAGCGGGGTTGAGACCCAGTACTTC. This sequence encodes CASSGTGTSGVETQYF.

The CDR3, as DNA: TGTGCCACCAGTGATTTGGGAGGGGTGGCCTACAATGAGCAGTTCTTC. As protein: CATSDLGGVAYNEQFF. The chain uses TRBV24-1 and TRBJ2-1; a possible D gene is TRBD2 (6 bases). Trimming stripped 0 bases from V and 2 bases from J, with 10 bases between. Per germline, CDR1 KGHDR and CDR2 SFDVKD. The CDR3 has 16 amino acids.